This T cell receptor beta chain was identified in a study of control samples from healthy donors and cancer patients. The CDR3 totals 17 residues. The junction had 9 bases not matched to a gene; V was cut back by 3 bases and J by 3 bases. Per germline, CDR1 SGHRS and CDR2 YFSETQ. Sequencing was performed with immunoSEQ multiplex PCR; in TCRdb, only in-frame clones are kept and a portion is missing. The profile shows 55,000 to 65,000 clones, 80% to 90% of them singletons. The clonotype comes from a woman in her fifties or sixties with lung cancer. The sequencing sample was made of PBMCs. V usage is TRBV5-1 and J usage is TRBJ2-2, with 9 bases matching TRBD2. In DNA, the CDR3 is TGCGCCAGCAGCTCGTCAGGAAGCGGGGGGTACACCGGGGAGCTGTTTTTT. Translated: CASSSSGSGGYTGELFF.